This T cell receptor beta chain is drawn from a study of cytomegalovirus exposure and HLA in healthy donors. Trimming cost V 6 bases and J 9 bases, with 13 bases left between them. The length of the CDR3 is 12 residues. CDR1 SGDLS and CDR2 YYNGEE come from the germline V gene. A note on this clone: Antigen unknown.

Broader study findings: Indistinguishable V segments, including TRBV6-2 and TRBV6-3, were excluded.

60 Vbeta and 13 Jbeta primers were used in PCR. Generated by immunoSEQ multiplex PCR, the TCRdb table keeps only in-frame clones and is missing some. The sample records roughly 150,000 clones, around 66% being singletons. The sequence derives from a woman in her twenties or thirties in good health and CMV-seropositive. The sequenced sample consisted of PBMCs. The genes are TRBV9 and TRBJ2-1; TRBD2 might be the D (5 bases). CDR3 DNA sequence: TGTGCCAGCACTGACTGGGCGGGTGAGCAGTTCTTC. This encodes CASTDWAGEQFF.